This TCR beta chain was captured in a study of human T cells and chemical hapten exposure. Study-level background: Variation in per-sample TCR yields came mainly from small pooled library volume differences.

This clonotype was counted between two and nine times. Unique molecular identifiers were attached to individual cDNA molecules during library preparation. TCRdb redid the calling of the RACE reads with MiXCR, one entry per CDR3 protein. The top ten hold about 6.7% of the sample, which has about 40,000 distinct CDR3 sequences, approximately 3.5% seen once. The time point here: patch test 2, 6 weeks after DPC sensitization. Treatment in this sample: therapeutic diphenylcyclopropenone sensitization with weekly scalp DPC. Blood draws came first, before each patch test. Unfractionated whole blood was the source of the extracted total RNA. CDR3 size: 12 residues. Trimming removed 7 bases from V and 0 bases from J, with 6 bases in between. The germline V gene has CDR1 SEHNR and CDR2 FQNEAQ (reference sequence).

The TCR sequence derives from a man aged 40-55 years with alopecia areata. Some clones in this sample may be carry-over from other donors' samples. This sample comprised whole blood, obtained in connection with sensitization to the hapten diphenylcyclopropenone (DPC). The J gene is TRBJ1-1, the V gene TRBV7-9, with D unresolved. This CDR3 is CASTMVNTEAFF. CDR3 DNA: TGTGCCAGCACCATGGTGAACACTGAAGCTTTCTTT. The whole variable domain, filled in from reference TRBV7-9 and TRBJ1-1, reads DTGVSQNPRHKITKRGQNVTFRCDPISEHNRLYWYRQTLGQGPEFLTYFQNEAQLEKSRLLSDRFSAERPKGSFSTLEIQRTEQGDSAMYLCASTMVNTEAFFGQGTRLTVV.